Listed below are T cell receptor beta chains from one sample, sequenced in a study of blood T cell repertoires in COVID-19. The repertoire was sequenced with immunoSEQ multiplex PCR; TCRdb's copy has only in-frame clones and lacks some. The data show about 200,000 clones, approximately 82% seen once. The sequenced material came from PBMCs or T cells enriched from blood (not recorded which). The source is a man aged 35 to 55 who had recovered from COVID-19. Each CDR3 is given with its conserved first and last residue. Each record gives: J gene, D gene, clone size, V gene, CDR3 length, CDR3 DNA, CDR3 protein. A D gene is named only where the DNA matches it firmly. For some rows the clone size is stated as once, few or many, or as a class when expanded; others skip it.

TRBJ1-2,TRBD1,once,TRBV18,18,TGTGCCAGCTCAGCCGTCTTCCTGGATCGGGACAGTTCACATGGCTACACCTTC,CASSAVFLDRDSSHGYTF
TRBJ2-5,.,.,TRBV11-2,13,TGTGCCAGCAGCGAAGGGACTGCGGAGACCCAGTACTTC,CASSEGTAETQYF
TRBJ1-3,.,.,TRBV15,16,TGTGCCACCAGCAGAGTGTTATCGGGTAGTGGAAACACCATATATTTT,CATSRVLSGSGNTIYF
TRBJ1-2,.,many,TRBV4-2,17,TGTGCCAGCAGCCAAGGAAGTAACAGCGACAGCCTCTATGGCTACACCTTC,CASSQGSNSDSLYGYTF
TRBJ1-5,TRBD1,once,TRBV2,15,TGTGCCAGCAGTGCACAGCCAGGGGGAATTTCGCCCCAGCATTTT,CASSAQPGGISPQHF
TRBJ2-3,.,.,TRBV11-2,15,TGTGCCAGCAGCTTTTTACCGGGGAGCACAGATACGCAGTATTTT,CASSFLPGSTDTQYF
TRBJ1-2,TRBD1,few,TRBV3-1/TRBV3-2,14,TGTGCCAGCAGCCACATGGGACAGGGAGGAGGCTACACCTTC,CASSHMGQGGGYTF
TRBJ2-3,.,.,TRBV6-6,13,TGTGCCAGCAGTTACTCAGGGGGAGATACGCAGTATTTT,CASSYSGGDTQYF
TRBJ1-5,TRBD1,.,TRBV19,14,TGTGCCAGTACCCGTCCAGGGGGTTCCCAGCCCCAGCATTTT,CASTRPGGSQPQHF
TRBJ1-4,TRBD1,.,TRBV6-5,15,TGTGCCAGCAAGAACGGACAGGGGGTATTCGAAAAACTGTTTTTT,CASKNGQGVFEKLFF
TRBJ2-1,.,.,TRBV3-1/TRBV3-2,14,TGTGCCAGCAGCCCCCGGTCGCACGGGGATGAGCAGTTCTTC,CASSPRSHGDEQFF
TRBJ2-7,.,.,TRBV5-5,15,TGTGCCAGCAGCCTCGCCAGGGCCTTCCCCTACGAGCAGTACTTC,CASSLARAFPYEQYF
TRBJ1-2,.,.,TRBV6-6,13,TGTGCCAGCAGCCGGGGGGATAACTATGGCTACACCTTC,CASSRGDNYGYTF
TRBJ2-1,.,.,TRBV15,13,TGTGCCACCAGGCTAGATGCGGGCAATGAGCAGTTCTTC,CATRLDAGNEQFF
TRBJ1-5,.,few,TRBV3-1/TRBV3-2,13,TGTGCCAGCAGCGGGACGGGGGGGCAGCCCCAGCATTTT,CASSGTGGQPQHF
TRBJ2-5,TRBD1,once,TRBV5-1,17,TGCGCCAGCAGCTGGCTTTCCGGGACAGGGGGGCAAGAGACCCAGTACTTC,CASSWLSGTGGQETQYF
TRBJ1-1,.,few,TRBV21-1,16,TGTGCCAGCAGCAGATTGCAGGGGGCGAGGGGGACTGAAGCTTTCTTT,CASSRLQGARGTEAFF
TRBJ2-7,TRBD2,.,TRBV7-2,16,TGTGCCAGCAGCTTACTGGGACTAGCGGGGGGTTACGAGCAGTACTTC,CASSLLGLAGGYEQYF
TRBJ2-2,TRBD1,.,TRBV7-3,15,TGTGCCAGCAGCGCAACAGGGGATGGCACCGGGGAGCTGTTTTTT,CASSATGDGTGELFF
TRBJ1-4,.,once,TRBV10-3,15,TGTGCCATCAGTGATAATAACAGCCTTAATGAAAAACTGTTTTTT,CAISDNNSLNEKLFF
TRBJ1-2,.,.,TRBV7-2,17,TGTGCCAGCAGCCTAGGGGCGACCGATATACCTAACTATGGCTACACCTTC,CASSLGATDIPNYGYTF
TRBJ1-5,.,.,TRBV15,17,TGTGCCACCAGCAGAGATGACCCCCGCAGGCGGGACCAGCCCCAGCATTTT,CATSRDDPRRRDQPQHF
TRBJ1-2,TRBD1,.,TRBV19,15,TGTGCCAGTAGTACCCGGACAGGGCTGAACTATGGCTACACCTTC,CASSTRTGLNYGYTF
TRBJ1-1,TRBD1,.,TRBV5-1,14,TGCGCCAGCAGCGGGACAGGGGTCGGCACTGAAGCTTTCTTT,CASSGTGVGTEAFF
TRBJ1-1,TRBD1,.,TRBV2,15,TGTGCCAGCAGGAAGGACAGGTTCGGTGATAGTGAAGCTTTCTTT,CASRKDRFGDSEAFF
TRBJ1-1,.,.,TRBV5-5,13,TGTGCCAGCAGCTTGTACAGGAACACTGAAGCTTTCTTT,CASSLYRNTEAFF
TRBJ2-1,TRBD2,.,TRBV13,16,TGTGCCAGCAGGGATCCGACTAGCGGGGGGGCTTATGAGCAGTTCTTC,CASRDPTSGGAYEQFF
TRBJ1-4,.,.,TRBV5-1,14,TGCGCCAGCAGCTTGTCAGGGGCTAATGAAAAACTGTTTTTT,CASSLSGANEKLFF
TRBJ2-7,.,.,TRBV7-3,13,TGTGCCAGCAGCCAAAAAACAGGGTTCGAGCAGTACTTC,CASSQKTGFEQYF
TRBJ1-1,.,.,TRBV11-3,12,TGTGCCAGCAGCTTAGGCGACACTGAAGCTTTCTTT,CASSLGDTEAFF
TRBJ2-7,TRBD1,.,TRBV19,14,TGTGCCAGTAGACCGGGACAGGGCCCCTACGAGCAGTACTTC,CASRPGQGPYEQYF
TRBJ1-3,.,.,TRBV28,13,TGTGCTACCCATACAGGGACTGGAAACACCATATATTTT,CATHTGTGNTIYF
TRBJ1-5,.,once,TRBV5-5,15,TGTGCCAGCAGCCGAGATGGCGGGGGAAATCAGCCCCAGCATTTT,CASSRDGGGNQPQHF
TRBJ1-2,TRBD1,few,TRBV6-5,12,TGTGCCAGCAGTCGGGACAGCTATGGCTACACCTTC,CASSRDSYGYTF
TRBJ2-2,.,.,TRBV18,13,TGTGCCAGCTCACCACTGAGGACCGGGGAGCTGTTTTTT,CASSPLRTGELFF
TRBJ1-3,TRBD1,.,TRBV30,14,TGTGCCTGGAGCACAGGGGCTCGGGGAAACACCATATATTTT,CAWSTGARGNTIYF
TRBJ1-2,.,.,TRBV12-3/TRBV12-4,11,TGTGCCAGCAGTACTCTCTATGGCTACACCTTC,CASSTLYGYTF
TRBJ1-1,TRBD1,.,TRBV3-1/TRBV3-2,14,TGTGCCAGCAGCGGACAGGGAAGGGGCACTGAAGCTTTCTTT,CASSGQGRGTEAFF
TRBJ2-2,TRBD1,many,TRBV19,16,TGTGCCAGTAGTCCACGGGGGACAGGGGGAACCGGGGAGCTGTTTTTT,CASSPRGTGGTGELFF
TRBJ1-1,.,.,TRBV5-4,12,TGTGCCAGCAGCTGGGGCAGCACTGAAGCTTTCTTT,CASSWGSTEAFF
TRBJ2-5,.,.,TRBV7-9,15,TGTGCCAGCAGCTTAGCGCGGGTAGGGGGAGAGACCCAGTACTTC,CASSLARVGGETQYF
TRBJ1-2,.,.,TRBV28,14,TGTGCCAGCAGTTTATCGCCGGAGGCCTATGGCTACACCTTC,CASSLSPEAYGYTF
TRBJ1-1,TRBD1,.,TRBV11-2,13,TGTGCCAGCAGCGGACAGGGACCCGCTGAAGCTTTCTTT,CASSGQGPAEAFF
TRBJ1-1,TRBD1,few,TRBV27,15,TGTGCCAGCAGTTTACGGACAGGGCTGAACACTGAAGCTTTCTTT,CASSLRTGLNTEAFF